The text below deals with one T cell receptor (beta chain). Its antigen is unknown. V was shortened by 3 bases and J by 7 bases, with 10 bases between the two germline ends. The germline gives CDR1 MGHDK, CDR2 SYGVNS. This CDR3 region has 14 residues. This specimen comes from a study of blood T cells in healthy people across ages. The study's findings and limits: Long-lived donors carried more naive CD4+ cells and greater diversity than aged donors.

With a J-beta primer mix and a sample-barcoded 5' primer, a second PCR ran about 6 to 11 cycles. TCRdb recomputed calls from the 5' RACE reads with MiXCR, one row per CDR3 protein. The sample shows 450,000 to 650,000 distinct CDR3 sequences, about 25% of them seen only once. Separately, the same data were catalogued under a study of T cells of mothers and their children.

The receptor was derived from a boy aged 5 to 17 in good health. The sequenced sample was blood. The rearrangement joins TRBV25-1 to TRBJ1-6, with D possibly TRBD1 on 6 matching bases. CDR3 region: CASSDRGTNSPLHF. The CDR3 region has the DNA TGTGCCAGCAGTGACAGGGGAACGAATTCACCCCTCCACTTT.